The following is a T cell receptor (beta chain) sequence with its context. V was trimmed by 1 base and J by 3 bases, leaving 8 bases between them. Germline CDR1 and CDR2: SGHTA and FQGNSA. The CDR3 runs to 14 residues. The source of the sample is a study of T cells in tumors after PD-1 blockade. Study in general: Excluded were patients with checkpoint blockade, immunosuppressants, or radiotherapy or other anti-cancer therapy within 4 weeks. Some patients also took daily vismodegib 150 mg during anti-PD-1 treatment.

Profiled with immunoSEQ multiplex PCR; TCRdb holds only in-frame clones, not every one. The sample lists more than 40,000 clones; about 84% were seen once. This clonotype was sampled from a human donor with basal cell carcinoma. Sequences were derived from PBMCs, sampled before anti-PD-1 treatment. The gene calls are TRBV7-2 and TRBJ2-3; D may be TRBD1 (5 bases). CDR3 DNA: TGTGCCAGCAGCTTAGACGCAGGGACAGATACGCAGTATTTT. The encoded protein is CASSLDAGTDTQYF.